This section outlines one TCR beta chain sequence together with its context. The antigen is undetermined. These data are taken from a study of graft-versus-host responses after intestinal transplantation. Study at large: Uniformly, recipients were administered anti-thymocyte globulin induction with subsequent tacrolimus and steroids for roughly three years. Study-wide findings and caveats: Peak GvH clone levels in circulation were associated with early post-transplant HvG declines. Recipient marrow contained GvH clones, some of which appeared first in ileum or blood.

Libraries were prepared by immunoSEQ multiplex PCR; TCRdb keeps only in-frame clonotypes and omits some of them. The sample has 6,500 to 9,000 clones, nearly 95% seen once. Germline CDR1 LNHDA, CDR2 SQIVND (reference sequence). V lost 2 bases to trimming and J lost 7 bases, with 18 bases between them. The CDR3 is 16 residues long. This receptor was taken from a human patient who received an intestinal transplant, so some T cells may come from the graft donor. Source: PBMCs, taken 11 days after intestinal transplantation. The chain joins TRBV19 to TRBJ2-1, with a possible D match to TRBD1 (8 bases). For the CDR3, the DNA is TGTGCCAGTAGTATATCGACAGGGGAGGGGAGGAATGAGCAGTTCTTC. Its translation is CASSISTGEGRNEQFF.